A selection of T cell receptor beta chains follows, all from one sample in a study of blood T cell repertoires in COVID-19. TCRdb's table, derived via immunoSEQ multiplex PCR, lists solely in-frame clones and lacks some. The sample contains approximately 220,000 clones, about 86% of which appear only once. The sequenced sample consisted of peripheral blood. These receptors were obtained from a woman aged 45-59 years with acute or convalescent COVID-19. Each CDR3 is given without its conserved first and last residue.

TRBJ2-5 | TRBV24-1 | ATSDRTSASQETQY
TRBJ1-1 | TRBV3-1/TRBV3-2 | ASSLGQGKGEAF
TRBJ2-5 | TRBV5-1 | ASSLQGAGETQY
TRBJ1-2 | TRBV28 | ASRISGTPNGYT
TRBJ2-1 | TRBV5-1 | ASSSINLAGGHREQF
TRBJ2-7 | TRBV2 | ASSDLSGGNDEQY
TRBJ1-4 | TRBV7-9 | ASSLSRGTNEKLF
TRBJ1-2 | TRBV5-6 | ASSLYTAAGVVYGYT
TRBJ2-7 | TRBV19 | ASSITGRADYEQY
TRBJ2-7 | TRBV29-1 | SVESGIGTGLNEQY
TRBJ2-2 | TRBV5-1 | ASSSPGGGYTGELF
TRBJ1-2 | TRBV12-3/TRBV12-4 | ASSFGVKGYT
TRBJ1-1 | TRBV19 | ASRITGVNTEAF
TRBJ1-1 | TRBV5-4 | ASSLSARGNTEAF
TRBJ2-7 | TRBV4-2 | ASSQGLAEYEQY
TRBJ2-7 | TRBV5-1 | ASSLGQREQY
TRBJ1-6 | TRBV6-5 | ASSYGGDPNNSPLH
TRBJ1-1 | TRBV19 | ASSPTGVGTEAF
TRBJ1-5 | TRBV28 | ASTAGWSNQPQH
TRBJ1-2 | TRBV9 | ASSPTRVGYGYT
TRBJ2-7 | TRBV11-1 | ASSYTQGGEQY
TRBJ2-3 | TRBV5-1 | ASSFVDLAGGRTDTQY
TRBJ2-7 | TRBV6-1 | ASSEVRDTYEQY
TRBJ2-5 | TRBV5-1 | ASSPGLAGFQETQY
TRBJ1-1 | TRBV19 | ASSSSGGIEAF
TRBJ2-2 | TRBV5-1 | ASSIGTTATGELF
TRBJ2-7 | TRBV5-1 | ASSSTGGSYEQY
TRBJ2-7 | TRBV12-3/TRBV12-4 | ASSMDRVEQY
TRBJ2-7 | TRBV10-3 | AIGPGVSYEQY
TRBJ1-1 | TRBV24-1 | ATSGPPLYTEAF
TRBJ1-5 | TRBV12-3/TRBV12-4 | ASNQNRGQPQH